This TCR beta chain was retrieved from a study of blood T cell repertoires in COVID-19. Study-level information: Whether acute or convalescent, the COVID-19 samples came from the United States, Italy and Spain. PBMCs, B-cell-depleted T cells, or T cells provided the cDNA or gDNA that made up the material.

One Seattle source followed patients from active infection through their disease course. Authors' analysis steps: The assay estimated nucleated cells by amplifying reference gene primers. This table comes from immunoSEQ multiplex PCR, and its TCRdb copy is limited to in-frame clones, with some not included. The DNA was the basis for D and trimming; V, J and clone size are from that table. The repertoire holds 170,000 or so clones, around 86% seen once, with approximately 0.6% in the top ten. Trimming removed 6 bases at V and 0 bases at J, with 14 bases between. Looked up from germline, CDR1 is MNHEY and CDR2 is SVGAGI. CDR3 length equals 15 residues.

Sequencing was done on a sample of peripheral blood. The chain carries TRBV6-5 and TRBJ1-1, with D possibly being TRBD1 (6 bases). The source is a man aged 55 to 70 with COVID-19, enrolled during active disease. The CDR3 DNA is TGTGCCAGCAGGCGACAGGCCACCTTGAACACTGAAGCTTTCTTT. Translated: CASRRQATLNTEAFF.